A single sample is the source of the 30 T cell receptor beta chains below, sequenced in a study of CD8+CD57+ T cells in acquired aplastic anemia. Genomic DNA, serving as template, underwent TCR beta VDJ and CDR3 profiling. TCRdb re-called the reads through MiXCR, storing one row per CDR3 protein. The data show around 500,000 distinct CDR3 sequences, around 30% seen once. In patients chosen for sequencing, flow cytometry had shown CD8+CD57+ cell expansion. The specimen was sorted CD4+, CD8+, or CD8+CD57+ T cells (not recorded which) from PBMCs. These receptors all come from a human donor with aplastic anemia.

Concerning this clonotype: At one end, the junction sequence differs from germline, possibly due to a read error. This rearrangement joins TRBV6-2 or TRBV6-3 to TRBJ2-1, with 7 bases fitting TRBD2. CDR1 is MNHEY and CDR2 is SVGEGT in the germline V gene. The length of the CDR3 is 13 residues. The CDR3 coding sequence is TGTGTCAGCAGCGTAGGGGCGGGAGATGAGCAGTTCTTC. This translates into CVSSVGAGDEQFF.

Of note for this clonotype: The final CDR3 position lacks the conserved phenylalanine or tryptophan, pointing to a likely read error. V gene TRBV29-1 combines with J gene TRBJ2-7; 9 nucleotides match TRBD2. The V gene end was trimmed by 0 bases and the J gene end by 2 bases; junction bases not matched to a gene: 5. This CDR3 spans 15 amino acids. Germline assignment: CDR1 SQVTM and CDR2 ANQGSEA. The CDR3 protein is CSVEDPAGGTYEQYP. The CDR3 DNA follows: TGCAGCGTTGAAGACCCAGCGGGAGGCACCTACGAGCAGTACCCC.

This clonotype was found a few times. CDR3 nucleotide sequence: TGCGCCAGCAGCGACCCCTCGGGCTATGGCTACACCTTC. It specifies CASSDPSGYGYTF. This rearrangement joins TRBV4-1 to TRBJ1-2; D not resolved. This CDR3 spans 13 amino acids. Germline CDR1 and CDR2: MGHRA and YSYEKL. The ends were cut back, 5 bases at V and 4 bases at J, with 11 bases in the middle.

The genes are TRBV19 and TRBJ1-6, with TRBD1 matching 9 bases. The CDR3 spans 16 residues. Trimming removed 4 bases from V and 6 bases from J; junction bases left unmatched: 7. Looked up from germline, CDR1 is LNHDA and CDR2 is SQIVND (reference sequence). CDR3 loop: CASSNPGQGGNSPLHF. The DNA for the CDR3 is TGTGCCAGTAGTAACCCGGGACAGGGAGGTAATTCACCCCTCCACTTT.

The rearrangement links TRBV30 to TRBJ1-4; D unresolved. The CDR3 spans 14 residues. Germline V gene sequence: CDR1 GTSNPN, CDR2 SVGIG (reference sequence). Trimming took off 1 base at V and 5 bases at J, with 11 bases between the two ends. CDR3 amino acids: CAWSEVKLNEKLFF. DNA for the CDR3: TGTGCCTGGAGTGAGGTTAAGCTCAATGAAAAACTGTTTTTT.

The rearrangement links TRBV19 to TRBJ1-2, with 7 bases aligning to TRBD1. CDR3 length equals 13 residues. Germline CDR1 LNHDA, CDR2 SQIVND (reference sequence). The V segment lost 3 bases and the J segment 8 bases; nucleotides outside the gene matches: 6. The CDR3, as DNA: TGTGCCAGTAGTATCGTGACAGGGAAGGGCTACACCTTC. This gives the protein CASSIVTGKGYTF.

This clonotype came up a few times. An end of the junction differs from the germline gene, which may be a read error. The chain employs TRBV20-1 and TRBJ2-7, with 8 bases matching TRBD1. CDR1 and CDR2 (germline): DFQATT, SNEGSKA (reference sequence). There are 14 residues in the CDR3. This chain's CDR3 is CSASPGQEYYGQYF. CDR3 nucleotide sequence: TGCAGTGCTTCACCGGGACAGGAGTACTACGGGCAGTACTTC.

Many counts were recorded for this clonotype. V is TRBV2 and J is TRBJ2-2; the D gene is possibly TRBD2 (6 bases). The CDR3 sequence is 14 residues long. V was shortened by 5 bases and J by 1 base, with 8 bases between the two germline ends. Germline V gene lookup returns CDR1 SNHLY and CDR2 FYNNEI. CDR3 nucleotide sequence: TGTGCCAGCAGTAGGGACTTGAACACCGGGGAGCTGTTTTTT. Protein: CASSRDLNTGELFF.

This clonotype was picked up a small number of times. V gene TRBV29-1 combines with J gene TRBJ1-5; the D is unclear. Trimming removed 6 bases at V and 3 bases at J, with 12 bases between. Germline V gene sequence: CDR1 SQVTM, CDR2 ANQGSEA. CDR3 size: 13 residues. Here the CDR3 reads CSVEDGVNQPQHF. In nucleotides, the CDR3 is TGCAGCGTGGAGGACGGTGTCAATCAGCCCCAGCATTTT.

The V and J genes are TRBV5-6 and TRBJ2-5, with 10 bases fitting TRBD2. The CDR3 covers 15 residues. J lost 5 bases, V lost 6 bases, and 10 bases had no gene match. Germline values: CDR1 SGHDT, CDR2 YYEEEE. The CDR3, as DNA: TGTGCCAGCACCCTTAGCGGGGGGTCCCCTGAGACCCAGTACTTC. It specifies CASTLSGGSPETQYF.

The chain has TRBV25-1 and TRBJ2-1, with 14 bases identical to TRBD2. The CDR3 spans 16 residues. Germline CDR1 and CDR2: MGHDK and SYGVNS. V trimming: 4 bases; J trimming: 5 bases; junction bases outside the gene matches: 4. The chain's CDR3 is CASSVRTSGRNNEQFF. CDR3 nucleotide sequence: TGTGCCAGCAGTGTGCGGACTAGCGGGAGGAACAATGAGCAGTTCTTC.

This clonotype showed up many times. The CDR3 DNA is TGTGCCAGCAGACCCGGACAGGAATGGTCACCCCTCCACTTT. Translating it yields CASRPGQEWSPLHF. V usage is TRBV2 and J usage is TRBJ1-6, with 7 bases identical to TRBD1. J gave up 10 bases and V 6 bases, and 9 bases lay outside the gene matches. The V gene's germline CDR1 is SNHLY and CDR2 FYNNEI. The CDR3 runs to 14 residues.

This clonotype was found once. The rearrangement links TRBV7-8 to TRBJ1-3; perhaps TRBD1 as D (5 bases). This CDR3 spans 18 amino acids. V was cut by 2 bases and J by 0 bases, with 17 bases left in between. CDR1 is SGHVS and CDR2 is FQNEAQ in the germline V gene. CDR3 residues: CASSLRPSTGYSGNTIYF. In nucleotides, the CDR3 is TGTGCCAGCAGCTTACGACCCTCCACAGGCTACTCTGGAAACACCATATATTTT.

The CDR3 coding sequence is TGTGCCAGCAGTTACGAACTAGGTAGCAATCAGCCCCAGCATTTT. Protein sequence: CASSYELGSNQPQHF. The chain links TRBV6-5 to TRBJ1-5; D remains ambiguous. The CDR3 runs 15 residues. Trimming removed 2 bases from V and 0 bases from J, with 8 bases in between. The germline CDR1 and CDR2 sequences are MNHEY and SVGAGI.

This clonotype appeared a few times. The chain combines TRBV12-3 or TRBV12-4 with TRBJ1-4, with D perhaps TRBD1 (6 bases). The CDR3 loop spans 15 amino acids. Deletions cut 2 bases from V and 0 bases from J, with 7 bases between. The chain's CDR3 is CASSLNRATNEKLFF. In DNA, the CDR3 is TGTGCCAGCAGTTTAAACAGGGCAACTAATGAAAAACTGTTTTTT.

The rearrangement links TRBV2 to TRBJ2-5; maybe TRBD2 (5 bases). The CDR3 has 14 amino acids. Trimming left V 2 bases short and J 5 bases short, with 12 bases between. From germline, CDR1 is SNHLY and CDR2 FYNNEI. The CDR3: CASSETGVEETQYF. CDR3 DNA sequence: TGTGCCAGCAGTGAAACCGGGGTAGAGGAGACCCAGTACTTC.

Remarks on this clonotype: This may come from a read error, since a much larger clone is one base off. J is TRBJ2-7 and V is TRBV2; 8 nucleotides align to TRBD1. This CDR3 has 14 amino acids. V was pared by 8 bases and J by 2 bases, with 8 bases of the junction left unmatched. CDR1 is SNHLY and CDR2 is FYNNEI in the germline V gene. CDR3 loop: CASGERTGPYEQYF. The CDR3 DNA reads TGTGCCAGCGGGGAGAGGACAGGGCCCTACGAGCAGTACTTC.

The rearrangement uses TRBV15 and TRBJ1-2; weak D call: TRBD1 (6 bases). This CDR3 comprises 14 residues. Germline CDR1 LNHNV, CDR2 YYDKDF (reference sequence). V shed 3 bases and J shed 2 bases, with 10 bases lying between them. As DNA, the CDR3 is TGTGCCACCAGCAGTAAAGGACAGAACTATGGCTACACCTTC. Its protein product is CATSSKGQNYGYTF. The full variable domain, completed using reference TRBV15 and TRBJ1-2, is DAMVIQNPRYQVTQFGKPVTLSCSQTLNHNVMYWYQQKSSQAPKLLFHYYDKDFNNEADTPDNFQSRRPNTSFCFLDIRSPGLGDTAMYLCATSSKGQNYGYTFGSGTRLTVV.

Worth noting for this clonotype: A read error is possible here, since a much larger clone lies one base away. This chain connects TRBV20-1 to TRBJ2-7; D possibly corresponds to TRBD1 (7 bases). Trimming took 3 bases from V and 5 from J, leaving 14 bases between them. The CDR3 is 13 amino acids. The germline V gene has CDR1 DFQATT and CDR2 SNEGSKA (reference sequence). The CDR3 spells CSASLSRGDEQYF. In DNA, the CDR3 is TGCAGTGCTAGCCTAAGCAGGGGGGACGAGCAGTACTTC.

The gene calls are TRBV24-1 and TRBJ1-5; D may be TRBD1 (5 bases). The germline gives CDR1 KGHDR, CDR2 SFDVKD. The V gene lost 4 bases and the J gene lost 2 bases, with 14 bases spanning the gap. This CDR3 is 16 amino acids long. As DNA, the CDR3 is TGTGCCACCAGTGACTCCGGGACGGGGGGCAATCAGCCCCAGCATTTT. This translates into CATSDSGTGGNQPQHF.

A note on this clonotype: At one end the junction does not follow the germline gene, possibly because of a read error. J is TRBJ1-5 and V is TRBV12-3 or TRBV12-4; 7 bases are a match to TRBD1. The CDR3 has 14 amino acids. The CDR3 loop reads CAGRRTGGNQPQHF. The CDR3 region has the DNA TGTGCCGGCAGAAGGACAGGCGGTAATCAGCCCCAGCATTTT.

This clonotype was seen a few times. The chain uses TRBV5-1 and TRBJ2-3, with D perhaps matching TRBD1 (5 bases). Per the germline V gene, CDR1 is SGHRS and CDR2 is YFSETQ. Trimming removed 2 bases from V and 2 bases from J, with 9 bases in between. This CDR3 contains 14 residues. CDR3 residues: CASSLQDPTDTQYF. CDR3 nucleotide sequence: TGCGCCAGCAGCTTACAGGACCCCACAGATACGCAGTATTTT.

Worth noting for this clonotype: This could be a read error, since a much larger clone is one nucleotide away. The rearrangement uses TRBV19 and TRBJ2-7; maybe TRBD2 (5 bases). V gave up 3 bases and J gave up 7 bases, with 10 bases separating them. There are 12 residues in the CDR3. Germline loops: CDR1 LNHDA, CDR2 SQIVND (reference sequence). CDR3 sequence reads: CASSIQTNEQYF. The CDR3 DNA reads as TGTGCCAGTAGTATCCAGACTAATGAGCAGTACTTC.

This chain joins TRBV10-3 and TRBJ1-4; 7 nucleotides agree with TRBD1. The CDR3 contains 13 residues. Unmatched junction bases numbered 8, after V lost 10 bases and J lost 6 bases. CDR1 is ENHRY, CDR2 SYGVKD, per germline. The DNA for the CDR3 is TGTGCCACCTCCGGGACAGACTATGAAAAACTGTTTTTT. Its protein product is CATSGTDYEKLFF.

This clonotype showed up many times. The rearrangement links TRBV2 to TRBJ2-3; D unclear. V lost 8 bases and J lost 0, with 3 bases in between. Germline CDR1 and CDR2: SNHLY and FYNNEI. The CDR3 is 11 residues long. The CDR3 DNA sequence: TGTGCCAGCCGTAGCACAGATACGCAGTATTTT. This gives the protein CASRSTDTQYF.

This rearrangement joins TRBV20-1 to TRBJ2-7; possibly TRBD2 for D (6 bases). Germline CDR1 DFQATT, CDR2 SNEGSKA (reference sequence). There are 14 residues in the CDR3. V was clipped by 6 bases and J by 0 bases, with 15 bases between them. In nucleotides, the CDR3 is TGCAGTGCCACATCCGGGGGAGTCTCCTACGAGCAGTACTTC. Its protein product is CSATSGGVSYEQYF.

As for this clonotype: A much larger clone differs from this one at a single base, so this may be a read error. This chain links TRBV7-2 with TRBJ2-7, with D perhaps assigned TRBD1 or TRBD2 (5 bases each). The CDR3 is 13 residues long. Germline CDR1 SGHTA, CDR2 FQGNSA. The CDR3 DNA sequence: TGTGCCAGCAGCTTAAGGCGCAGGGACGAGCAGTGCTTC. This codes for CASSLRRRDEQCF. Looking up the rest from reference TRBV7-2 and TRBJ2-7 gives the full variable domain: GAGVSQSPSNKVTEKGKDVELRCDPISGHTALYWYRQSLGQGLEFLIYFQGNSAPDKSGLPSDRFSAERTGGSVSTLTIQRTQQEDSAVYLCASSLRRRDEQCFGPGTRLTVT.

This clonotype was detected many times. The chain carries TRBV20-1 and TRBJ1-1; no clear D gene. CDR1 DFQATT and CDR2 SNEGSKA come from the germline V gene (reference sequence). Trimming removed 3 bases from V and 1 base from J, with 3 bases in between. The CDR3 is 11 residues long. The CDR3 loop reads CSASSNTEAFF. The CDR3 region has the DNA TGCAGTGCTAGTTCGAACACTGAAGCTTTCTTT.

This clonotype occurred a few times. V and J are TRBV6-1 and TRBJ1-1; D not resolved. Trimming removed 1 base at V and 10 bases at J, with 16 bases between. CDR1 is MNHNS, CDR2 SASEGT, per germline. The CDR3 length is 14 residues. The CDR3 region is CASSEELRGAGAFF. As DNA, the CDR3 is TGTGCCAGCAGTGAAGAATTGAGAGGCGCCGGAGCTTTCTTT.

In DNA form, the CDR3 reads TGTGCCAGTAGTATTCGAGGGTCAAGGCATCAGCCCCAGCATTTT. Its protein is CASSIRGSRHQPQHF. This chain uses TRBV19 with TRBJ1-5, with D unresolved. The ends were cut back, 3 bases at V and 5 bases at J, with 14 bases in the middle. This CDR3 has 15 amino acids. Germline CDR1 LNHDA, CDR2 SQIVND (reference sequence).